Shown below are 31 T cell receptor beta chains from a single sample sequenced in a study of T cell responses to AZD1222 COVID-19 vaccine. TCRdb's copy holds only in-frame clones and misses some; the assay was immunoSEQ multiplex PCR. The sample gives about 100,000 clones, 89% of which show up once; about 19% is in the top ten. Source: peripheral blood, taken on day 0 of AZD1222 vaccination. The receptors were sampled from an adult in good health.

This clone appeared a single time. This chain joins TRBV6-1 and TRBJ2-3; a possible D gene is TRBD2 (7 bases). Looked up from germline, CDR1 is MNHNS and CDR2 is SASEGT. This CDR3 comprises 16 residues. Deletions cut 4 bases from V and 5 bases from J, with 19 bases between. The CDR3 protein is CASSVLRWGGGDTQYF. The CDR3 DNA reads TGTGCCAGCAGTGTACTGCGGTGGGGGGGCGGAGATACGCAGTATTTT.

The chain links TRBV5-4 to TRBJ2-3; D gene ambiguous. Germline lookup yields CDR1 SGHNT and CDR2 YYREEE (reference sequence). The V end lost 5 bases, the J end lost 0 bases, and 7 bases lay between the germline ends. The CDR3 loop spans 13 amino acids. The CDR3 nucleotides are TGTGCCAGCAGTTCGGACAGCACAGATACGCAGTATTTT. Residues: CASSSDSTDTQYF.

The count of this clone is one. V is TRBV29-1 and J is TRBJ2-7; D might be TRBD1 or TRBD2, each matching 5 bases. With 4 bases removed from V and 4 bases from J, the gap between germline ends came to 14 bases. The CDR3 runs to 13 residues. Germline assignment: CDR1 SQVTM and CDR2 ANQGSEA. The CDR3 sequence is CSVVLRGRYEQYF. The CDR3 bases are TGCAGCGTTGTATTGAGGGGTAGGTACGAGCAGTACTTC.

This rearrangement joins TRBV5-1 to TRBJ2-6; D possibly corresponds to TRBD1 (6 bases). The germline gives CDR1 SGHRS, CDR2 YFSETQ. CDR3 length: 18 residues. Trimming cost V 4 bases and J 4 bases, with 21 bases left between them. CDR3 DNA: TGCGCCAGCAGCCCGGTCGGACAGAGTAAGGCCGGGGCCAACGTCCTGACTTTC. Translated: CASSPVGQSKAGANVLTF.

The chain carries TRBV19 and TRBJ2-1; D is possibly TRBD2 (6 bases). This CDR3 spans 15 amino acids. V was cut by 3 bases and J by 9 bases, with 18 bases left in between. The V gene's germline CDR1 is LNHDA and CDR2 SQIVND (reference sequence). The CDR3 bases are TGTGCCAGTAGTATGGTAGAGAGGGATAGCGGTGAGCAGTTCTTC. It codes for CASSMVERDSGEQFF.

The J gene is TRBJ2-5, the V gene TRBV7-2; D is unclear. The V gene lost 5 bases and the J gene lost 5 bases, with 9 bases spanning the gap. The germline V gene has CDR1 SGHTA and CDR2 FQGNSA. CDR3 length: 12 residues. DNA for the CDR3: TGTGCCAGCAGCCCCTCTCGGGAGACCCAGTACTTC. This encodes CASSPSRETQYF.

The chain carries TRBV7-9 and TRBJ1-1, with 10 positions matching TRBD1. J lost 11 bases, V lost 1 base, and 13 bases had no gene match. Germline lookup yields CDR1 SEHNR and CDR2 FQNEAQ (reference sequence). The CDR3 length is 16 residues. CDR3 amino acids: CASSLGYVGTGVYAFF. CDR3 coding DNA: TGTGCCAGCAGCTTAGGCTACGTAGGGACAGGGGTATATGCTTTCTTT.

The rearrangement uses TRBV6-5 and TRBJ2-1, with a possible D match to TRBD1 (5 bases). CDR3 length: 13 residues. V lost 4 bases and J 5 bases, leaving 9 bases between the germline ends. Germline V CDR1 and CDR2: MNHEY, SVGAGI. CDR3 DNA: TGTGCCAGCAGTTTTGGGGCCAACAATGAGCAGTTCTTC. It is translated as CASSFGANNEQFF.

The chain uses TRBV19 and TRBJ2-1; 7 positions agree with TRBD1. The CDR3 covers 17 residues. V trimming: 3 bases; J trimming: 0 bases; junction bases outside the gene matches: 8. The V gene's germline CDR1 is LNHDA and CDR2 SQIVND (reference sequence). CDR3 nucleotide sequence: TGTGCCAGTAGTATCGCCTGGACAGGAAACTCCTACAATGAGCAGTTCTTC. Translating gives CASSIAWTGNSYNEQFF.

The J gene is TRBJ1-2, the V gene TRBV3-1 (or the pseudogene TRBV3-2), with a tentative D call TRBD1 (5 bases). The CDR3 length is 15 residues. Germline V CDR1 and CDR2: LGHDT, YNNKEL (reference sequence). V lost 2 bases to trimming and J lost 0 bases, with 10 bases between them. In nucleotides, the CDR3 is TGTGCCAGCAGCCAACAGGGATATTCTAACTATGGCTACACCTTC. Its protein is CASSQQGYSNYGYTF.

This sequence joins TRBV5-5 and TRBJ1-5; 7 bases line up with TRBD1. Germline trimming cut 0 bases from V and 4 bases from J; bases unmatched to any gene: 1. From germline, CDR1 is SGHKS and CDR2 YYEKEE (reference sequence). This CDR3 is 14 amino acids long. CDR3 residues: CASSLDRGNQPQHF. The CDR3 DNA reads as TGTGCCAGCAGCTTGGACAGGGGAAATCAGCCCCAGCATTTT. The whole variable domain, filled in from reference TRBV5-5 and TRBJ1-5, reads DAGVTQSPTHLIKTRGQQVTLRCSPISGHKSVSWYQQVLGQGPQFIFQYYEKEERGRGNFPDRFSARQFPNYSSELNVNALLLGDSALYLCASSLDRGNQPQHFGDGTRLSIL.

This chain uses TRBV20-1 with TRBJ2-1; 11 bases are shared with TRBD2. Looked up from germline, CDR1 is DFQATT and CDR2 is SNEGSKA (reference sequence). The CDR3 totals 15 residues. Unmatched junction bases numbered 5, after V lost 3 bases and J lost 4 bases. The CDR3 region is CSASVSGGEYNEQFF. CDR3 bases: TGCAGTGCTAGTGTTAGCGGGGGGGAATACAATGAGCAGTTCTTC.

The gene calls are TRBV7-2 and TRBJ2-7, with D possibly being TRBD1 (5 bases). There are 16 residues in the CDR3. The ends were cut back, 1 base at V and 3 bases at J, with 16 bases in the middle. CDR1 and CDR2 from the germline V gene are SGHTA and FQGNSA. The CDR3 loop reads CASSLGGYSPSYEQYF. The CDR3 region has the DNA TGTGCCAGCAGCTTAGGGGGCTACAGCCCTAGCTACGAGCAGTACTTC.

The genes are TRBV27 and TRBJ2-3; the D is unclear. Trimming took 2 bases from V and 3 from J, leaving 9 bases between them. The germline gives CDR1 MNHEY, CDR2 SMNVEV (reference sequence). The CDR3 sequence is 14 residues long. The CDR3 region has the DNA TGTGCCAGCAGTTTACCTGGGCCAACAGATACGCAGTATTTT. As protein: CASSLPGPTDTQYF.

The J gene is TRBJ1-2, the V gene TRBV4-1; D ambiguous. V dropped 1 base and J dropped 6 bases, with 15 bases sitting between them. The CDR3 totals 15 residues. Germline V gene lookup returns CDR1 MGHRA and CDR2 YSYEKL. The CDR3 reads CASSQVAGATNGYTF. CDR3 sequence (DNA): TGCGCCAGCAGCCAAGTCGCCGGCGCAACAAATGGCTACACCTTC.

The chain has TRBV27 and TRBJ1-6; D is undetermined. CDR1 is MNHEY and CDR2 is SMNVEV in the germline V gene (reference sequence). Between the trimmed V and J ends, which lost 1 base and 3 bases, there was a span of 10 bases. The CDR3 is 16 amino acids. CDR3 nucleotide sequence: TGTGCCAGCAGTTTATACGTGGGGAGCTATAATTCACCCCTCCACTTT. Translation gives CASSLYVGSYNSPLHF.

This sequence joins TRBV5-4 and TRBJ2-1, with TRBD1 identical over 11 bases. There are 19 residues in the CDR3. Trimming took 6 bases from V and 0 from J; bases not matched to a gene: 14. Germline loops: CDR1 SGHNT, CDR2 YYREEE (reference sequence). Here the CDR3 reads CASTDIPPGQGVSYNEQFF. CDR3 in DNA: TGTGCCAGCACCGACATCCCACCGGGACAGGGGGTCTCCTACAATGAGCAGTTCTTC.

This chain links TRBV6-5 with TRBJ2-7; 10 bases line up with TRBD1. The CDR3 covers 14 residues. Germline V gene data show CDR1 as MNHEY and CDR2 as SVGAGI. Germline trimming cut 6 bases from V and 6 bases from J; bases unmatched to any gene: 8. This CDR3 reads CASSTSGTGAEQYF. In nucleotides, the CDR3 is TGTGCCAGCAGCACGTCCGGGACAGGGGCCGAGCAGTACTTC.

This clone is a singleton in its sample. The rearrangement joins TRBV18 to TRBJ1-5; maybe TRBD1 (6 bases). Germline CDR1 is KGHSH and CDR2 is LQKENI. V shed 6 bases and J shed 7 bases, with 16 bases lying between them. The CDR3 has 14 amino acids. CDR3 region: CASSAGGLVQPQHF. CDR3 coding DNA: TGTGCCAGCTCTGCGGGGGGGCTGGTGCAGCCCCAGCATTTT. Variable domain in full (rest from reference TRBV18 and TRBJ1-5): NAGVMQNPRHLVRRRGQEARLRCSPMKGHSHVYWYRQLPEEGLKFMVYLQKENIIDESGMPKERFSAEFPKEGPSILRIQQVVRGDSAAYFCASSAGGLVQPQHFGDGTRLSIL.

The chain couples TRBV11-2 to TRBJ2-7, with D hard to call. Germline loops: CDR1 SGHAT, CDR2 FQNNGV. V was trimmed by 1 base and J by 5 bases, leaving 12 bases between them. The CDR3 consists of 14 residues. The CDR3 DNA is TGTGCCAGCAGCTTAGTAGTTAAGGTCGACGAGCAGTACTTC. This encodes CASSLVVKVDEQYF. Filled out from reference TRBV11-2 and TRBJ2-7, the complete variable domain reads EAGVAQSPRYKIIEKRQSVAFWCNPISGHATLYWYQQILGQGPKLLIQFQNNGVVDDSQLPKDRFSAERLKGVDSTLKIQPAKLEDSAVYLCASSLVVKVDEQYFGPGTRLTVT.

The chain links TRBV7-9 to TRBJ1-5, with 7 nucleotides matching TRBD1. This CDR3 comprises 14 residues. The V and J ends lost 5 bases and 3 bases, in that order; junction bases with no gene match: 4. Germline lookup yields CDR1 SEHNR and CDR2 FQNEAQ (reference sequence). This CDR3 is CASSPGGPNQPQHF. CDR3 in DNA: TGTGCCAGCAGCCCAGGGGGGCCCAATCAGCCCCAGCATTTT.

V and J are TRBV18 and TRBJ1-3; no definite D call. The CDR3 length is 15 residues. V was shortened by 6 bases and J by 0 bases, with 12 bases between the two germline ends. Germline CDR1 is KGHSH and CDR2 is LQKENI. The CDR3 nucleotides are TGTGCCAGCTCGGATAAACAGAGCTCTGGAAACACCATATATTTT. It is translated as CASSDKQSSGNTIYF.

J is TRBJ1-2 and V is TRBV13; D is unclear. Trimming left V 0 bases short and J 4 bases short, with 12 bases between. The CDR3 spans 15 residues. Germline V gene data show CDR1 as PRHDT and CDR2 as FYEKMQ (reference sequence). In DNA form, the CDR3 reads TGTGCCAGCAGCTTAGGTGGGCCCATGGGCTATGGCTACACCTTC. It specifies CASSLGGPMGYGYTF.

The V and J genes are TRBV7-6 and TRBJ1-5, with D unclear. CDR1 and CDR2 (germline): SGHVS, FNYEAQ. The V gene lost 1 base and the J gene lost 0 bases, with 7 bases spanning the gap. The CDR3 consists of 15 residues. CDR3 sequence: CASSLDGNSNQPQHF. DNA of the CDR3: TGTGCCAGCAGCTTAGACGGAAATAGCAATCAGCCCCAGCATTTT.

The V call is TRBV6-5, the J call TRBJ2-2, with D perhaps assigned TRBD1 or TRBD2 (5 bases each). The CDR3 covers 14 residues. V lost 9 bases, J lost 0 bases, and 11 bases lay in between. Germline CDR1 is MNHEY and CDR2 is SVGAGI. CDR3 DNA: TGTGCCAGTGAGGGGAATTCGAACACCGGGGAGCTGTTTTTT. Amino acids: CASEGNSNTGELFF.

The chain uses TRBV21-1 and TRBJ1-5; TRBD1 reflects the table's D call only, with no check against the DNA. TRBV21-1 is deemed a pseudogene. This CDR3 is built from 15 residues. CDR3 sequence reads: CASSARDRVAQPQHF. As DNA, the CDR3 is TGTGCCAGCAGCGCGCGGGACAGGGTGGCTCAGCCCCAGCATTTT.

V and J are TRBV28 and TRBJ2-7, with D perhaps matching TRBD1 (6 bases). This CDR3 contains 16 residues. Germline CDR1 MDHEN, CDR2 SYDVKM. With 5 bases removed from V and 0 bases from J, the gap between germline ends came to 17 bases. The CDR3 protein is CASSLWGDRTSYEQYF. CDR3 coding DNA: TGTGCCAGCAGTCTCTGGGGAGACAGGACCTCCTACGAGCAGTACTTC.

This chain connects TRBV2 to TRBJ2-3; D is possibly TRBD2 (5 bases). V gave up 7 bases and J gave up 2 bases, with 10 bases separating them. Germline values: CDR1 SNHLY, CDR2 FYNNEI. This CDR3 is 13 amino acids long. CDR3 residues: CASNQDYTDTQYF. CDR3 nucleotides: TGTGCCAGCAATCAAGACTACACAGATACGCAGTATTTT.

V is TRBV9 and J is TRBJ2-1, with 9 bases identical to TRBD1. The V segment lost 0 bases and the J segment 7 bases; nucleotides outside the gene matches: 8. Germline V gene lookup returns CDR1 SGDLS and CDR2 YYNGEE. This CDR3 is built from 16 residues. The CDR3 here is CASSVDLGQGKNEQFF. CDR3 sequence (DNA): TGTGCCAGCAGCGTAGACCTTGGACAGGGGAAGAATGAGCAGTTCTTC. The variable domain in full, with the rest retrieved from reference TRBV9 and TRBJ2-1, is DSGVTQTPKHLITATGQRVTLRCSPRSGDLSVYWYQQSLDQGLQFLIQYYNGEERAKGNILERFSAQQFPDLHSELNLSSLELGDSALYFCASSVDLGQGKNEQFFGPGTRLTVL.

The CDR3 nucleotides are TGCGCCAGCAGACAGGGCTTTAACGGAGAGCAGTTCTTC. Translating gives CASRQGFNGEQFF. The V call is TRBV10-2, the J call TRBJ2-1; D may be TRBD1 (6 bases). This CDR3 comprises 13 residues. V was cut by 6 bases and J by 10 bases, with 16 bases left in between. The V gene's germline CDR1 is WSHSY and CDR2 SAAADI.

The CDR3 DNA reads TGTGCCAGCAGCTTCGATACCTACAATGAGCAGTTCTTC. Its translation: CASSFDTYNEQFF. The chain uses TRBV7-9 and TRBJ2-1; no clear D gene. In germline, CDR1 is SEHNR, CDR2 FQNEAQ (reference sequence). V was cut by 3 bases and J by 2 bases, with 5 bases left in between. This CDR3 has 13 amino acids.